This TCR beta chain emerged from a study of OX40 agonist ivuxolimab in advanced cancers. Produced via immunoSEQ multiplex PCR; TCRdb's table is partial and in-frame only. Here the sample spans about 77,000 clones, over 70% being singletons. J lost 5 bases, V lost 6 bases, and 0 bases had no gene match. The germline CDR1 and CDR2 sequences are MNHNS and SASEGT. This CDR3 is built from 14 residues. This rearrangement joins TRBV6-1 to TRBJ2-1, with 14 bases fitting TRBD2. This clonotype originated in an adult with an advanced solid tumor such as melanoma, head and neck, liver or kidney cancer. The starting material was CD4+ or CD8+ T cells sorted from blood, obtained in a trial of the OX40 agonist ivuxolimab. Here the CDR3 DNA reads TGTGCCAGCAGGACTAGCGGGGGGGACAATGAGCAGTTCTTC. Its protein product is CASRTSGGDNEQFF.